Following are 16 T cell receptor beta chains from one sample sequenced in a study of OX40 agonist ivuxolimab in advanced cancers. Data came from immunoSEQ multiplex PCR; TCRdb stores just in-frame clones and leaves some out. The table has about 46,000 clones, roughly 86% seen once. The sequencing used CD4+ or CD8+ T cells sorted from blood, collected in a trial of the OX40 agonist ivuxolimab. All receptors come from an adult with an advanced solid tumor such as melanoma, head and neck, liver or kidney cancer.

V usage is TRBV4-1 and J usage is TRBJ2-7, with TRBD1 as a possible D gene (5 bases). CDR3 length: 14 amino acids. The germline V gene encodes CDR1 MGHRA and CDR2 YSYEKL. Trimming cost V 4 bases and J 0 bases, with 10 bases left between them. DNA of the CDR3: TGCGCCAGCAGCCCGACAGTGAGCTCCTACGAGCAGTACTTC. Encoded protein: CASSPTVSSYEQYF.

The gene calls are TRBV7-9 and TRBJ2-7; possibly TRBD1 for D (6 bases). Germline CDR1 SEHNR, CDR2 FQNEAQ (reference sequence). This CDR3 has 12 amino acids. The V and J ends lost 5 bases and 4 bases respectively, with 9 bases between them. CDR3 amino acids: CASSPTGYEQYF. The DNA for the CDR3 is TGTGCCAGCAGCCCGACAGGATACGAGCAGTACTTC.

The chain employs TRBV27 and TRBJ2-3; D gene unclear. CDR1 and CDR2 from the germline V gene are MNHEY and SMNVEV (reference sequence). The V end lost 0 bases, the J end lost 2 bases, and 6 bases lay between the germline ends. The CDR3 extends over 14 amino acids. The DNA for the CDR3 is TGTGCCAGCAGTTTATCACGGGTCACAGATACGCAGTATTTT. Its protein product is CASSLSRVTDTQYF.

The gene calls are TRBV7-9 and TRBJ2-7, with TRBD1 matching 9 bases. Germline V gives CDR1 SEHNR, CDR2 FQNEAQ (reference sequence). The CDR3 runs 13 residues. Unmatched junction bases numbered 3, after V lost 6 bases and J lost 3 bases. The CDR3 spells CASRGQGVYEQYF. Written as DNA, the CDR3 is TGTGCCAGCAGGGGACAGGGCGTCTACGAGCAGTACTTC.

V and J are TRBV4-3 and TRBJ2-7; the match to TRBD1 covers 7 bases. The junction had 3 bases not matched to a gene; V was cut back by 1 base and J by 0 bases. Per germline, CDR1 LGHNA and CDR2 YSLEER. This CDR3 has 15 residues. Here the CDR3 reads CASSQGDSYSYEQYF. The CDR3 DNA sequence: TGCGCCAGCAGCCAAGGGGACAGTTACTCCTACGAGCAGTACTTC.

This clone was detected a few times. The chain carries TRBV7-2 and TRBJ1-5; D is unclear. The ends were cut back, 2 bases at V and 2 bases at J, with 10 bases in the middle. CDR3 size: 15 residues. Per germline, CDR1 SGHTA and CDR2 FQGNSA. CDR3 DNA sequence: TGTGCCAGCAGCTTATTTGGAACGGGCAATCAGCCCCAGCATTTT. Translated, it gives CASSLFGTGNQPQHF.

This clone is a singleton in its sample. This chain uses TRBV7-5 with TRBJ2-7; the table's D call of TRBD1 was not tested on the DNA. TRBV7-5 is reported as a pseudogene. The CDR3 consists of 18 residues. CDR3 bases: TGTGCCAGAAGCGAGCCCCCCGGGACAGGGGGCATTTCCTACGAGCAGTACTTC. This codes for CARSEPPGTGGISYEQYF.

The genes are TRBV9 and TRBJ2-1; TRBD2 agrees at 11 bases. V gave up 4 bases and J gave up 4 bases; unmatched junction bases: 10. The CDR3 consists of 17 residues. CDR1 is SGDLS, CDR2 YYNGEE, per germline. As DNA, the CDR3 is TGTGCCAGCAGCATCCAGACTAGCGGGGAATCTTACAATGAGCAGTTCTTC. Protein: CASSIQTSGESYNEQFF.

The chain couples TRBV10-3 to TRBJ2-7, with a tentative D call TRBD1 (5 bases). This CDR3 region has 14 residues. Trimming removed 5 bases from V and 0 bases from J, with 11 bases in between. The germline CDR1 and CDR2 sequences are ENHRY and SYGVKD. The CDR3 sequence: CAISIKTVSYEQYF. The CDR3 coding sequence is TGTGCCATCAGTATTAAGACAGTCTCCTACGAGCAGTACTTC.

The chain recombines TRBV25-1 with TRBJ1-1, with D possibly TRBD1 on 6 matching bases. Per germline, CDR1 MGHDK and CDR2 SYGVNS. The CDR3 totals 18 residues. With 6 bases removed from V and 5 bases from J, the gap between germline ends came to 28 bases. The CDR3 protein is CASRARQARYLGGTEAFF. As DNA, the CDR3 is TGTGCCAGCAGGGCAAGACAGGCGCGCTACCTCGGAGGGACTGAAGCTTTCTTT.

J is TRBJ2-5 and V is TRBV12-5; unclear D gene. CDR1 is LGHNT, CDR2 FRNRAP, per germline. Trimming removed 3 bases from V and 9 bases from J, with 14 bases in between. The CDR3 spans 13 residues. The CDR3 loop is CASGFQANGAQYF. CDR3 bases: TGTGCTAGTGGTTTCCAGGCAAATGGGGCCCAGTACTTC.

The chain employs TRBV27 and TRBJ2-1; TRBD1 is a possible D gene (5 bases). CDR1 MNHEY and CDR2 SMNVEV come from the germline V gene (reference sequence). This CDR3 comprises 10 residues. V was pared by 11 bases and J by 9 bases, with 11 bases between. CDR3 region: CAVAQGEQFF. CDR3 bases: TGTGCCGTCGCCCAGGGTGAGCAGTTCTTC.

This clone occurred once. The chain is built from TRBV29-1 and TRBJ2-2; possibly TRBD1 for D (7 bases). Germline V gene data show CDR1 as SQVTM and CDR2 as ANQGSEA. The CDR3 runs 13 residues. V shed 4 bases and J shed 5 bases, with 11 bases lying between them. The CDR3 loop reads CSVGRGETGELFF. DNA for the CDR3: TGCAGCGTTGGCAGGGGGGAAACCGGGGAGCTGTTTTTT.

This clone has only one observation. The chain employs TRBV10-3 and TRBJ2-7, with TRBD1 identical over 7 bases. This CDR3 comprises 15 residues. V lost 6 bases to trimming and J lost 5 bases; unmatched junction nucleotides: 13. Germline CDR1 and CDR2: ENHRY and SYGVKD. The CDR3 sequence is CAIRNPGQRRDEQYF. The CDR3 DNA sequence: TGTGCCATCAGGAACCCGGGACAGCGGCGGGACGAGCAGTACTTC.

The chain is built from TRBV4-1 and TRBJ2-2, with 8 bases that match TRBD1. This CDR3 has 15 residues. Germline trimming cut 3 bases from V and 1 base from J; bases unmatched to any gene: 1. Germline V gene data show CDR1 as MGHRA and CDR2 as YSYEKL. In nucleotides, the CDR3 is TGCGCCAGCAGCCAGGGGACAGGGAACACCGGGGAGCTGTTTTTT. Residues: CASSQGTGNTGELFF.

The J gene is TRBJ1-1, the V gene TRBV4-2; 11 bases are shared with TRBD1. V was clipped by 4 bases and J by 8 bases; unmatched bases: 21. CDR1 and CDR2 (germline): LGHNA, YNFKEQ. The CDR3 has 19 amino acids. CDR3 coding DNA: TGTGCCAGCAGCCCGGCCGTCATATCCGGGACAGGGGGAATGGGGGAAGCTTTCTTT. Its translation is CASSPAVISGTGGMGEAFF.